The source of this TCR beta chain is a study of blood T cell repertoires in COVID-19. At the level of the study: From the United States, Italy and Spain came samples of acute and convalescent COVID-19. PBMCs, B-cell-depleted T cells, or T cells were the source of the cDNA or gDNA that made up the material.

Per the original data handling: Amplified reference gene primers provided the basis for estimating nucleated cell counts. The data were produced by immunoSEQ multiplex PCR, yet TCRdb's version contains in-frame clones alone and is incomplete. That table gives V, J and clone size, and the DNA gave D and trimming. Of 60,000 to 85,000 clones in the sample, around 88% were seen once. The CDR3 is made up of 16 amino acids. The J segment lost 2 bases and the V segment lost 0 bases, leaving 1 base of the junction unmatched. Germline CDR1 SEHNR, CDR2 FQNEAQ (reference sequence). This receptor was identified in an elderly woman with active or convalescent COVID-19. Specimen: peripheral blood. The V call is TRBV7-9, the J call TRBJ2-1; TRBD2 agrees at 10 bases. Here the CDR3 DNA reads TGTGCCAGCAGCTTAGCAGCGGGGGGGCCCTACAATGAGCAGTTCTTC. The encoded protein is CASSLAAGGPYNEQFF.